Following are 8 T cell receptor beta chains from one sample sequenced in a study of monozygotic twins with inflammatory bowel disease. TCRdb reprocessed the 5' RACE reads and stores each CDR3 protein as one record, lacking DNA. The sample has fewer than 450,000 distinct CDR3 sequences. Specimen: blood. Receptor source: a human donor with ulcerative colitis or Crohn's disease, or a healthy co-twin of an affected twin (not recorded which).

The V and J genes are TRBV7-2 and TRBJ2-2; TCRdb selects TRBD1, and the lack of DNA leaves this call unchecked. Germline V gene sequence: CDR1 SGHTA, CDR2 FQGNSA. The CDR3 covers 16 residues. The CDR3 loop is CASNRGKGANTGELFF.

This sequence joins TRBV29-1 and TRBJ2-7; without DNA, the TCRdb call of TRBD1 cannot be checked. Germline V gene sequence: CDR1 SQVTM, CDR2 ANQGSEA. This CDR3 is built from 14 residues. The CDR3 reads CSVRPGQGSYEQYF.

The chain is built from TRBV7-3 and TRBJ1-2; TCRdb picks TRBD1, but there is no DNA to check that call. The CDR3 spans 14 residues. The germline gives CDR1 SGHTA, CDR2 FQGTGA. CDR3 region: CASSSMTASYGYTF.

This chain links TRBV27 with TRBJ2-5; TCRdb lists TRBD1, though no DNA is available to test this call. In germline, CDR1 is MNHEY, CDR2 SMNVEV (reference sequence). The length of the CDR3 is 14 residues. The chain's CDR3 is CASSLWDRRETQYF.

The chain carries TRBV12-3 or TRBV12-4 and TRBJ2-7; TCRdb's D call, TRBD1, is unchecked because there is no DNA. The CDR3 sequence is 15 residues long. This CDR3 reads CASSLPTGGSYEQYF.

The CDR3 here is CATSRQGSTDTQYF. The genes are TRBV15 and TRBJ2-3; the TRBD1 assignment by TCRdb is unverifiable without DNA. This CDR3 has 14 residues. CDR1 and CDR2 from the germline V gene are LNHNV and YYDKDF (reference sequence).

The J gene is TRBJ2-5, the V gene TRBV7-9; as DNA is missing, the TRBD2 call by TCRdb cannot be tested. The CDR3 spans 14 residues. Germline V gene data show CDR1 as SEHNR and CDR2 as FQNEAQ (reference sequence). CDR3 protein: CASSHAGGLETQYF.

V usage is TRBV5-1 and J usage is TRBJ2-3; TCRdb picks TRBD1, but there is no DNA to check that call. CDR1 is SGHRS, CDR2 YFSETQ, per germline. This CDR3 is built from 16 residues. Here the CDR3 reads CASSGGQGATTDTQYF.